A single sample is the source of the 30 T cell receptor beta chains below, sequenced in a study of cytomegalovirus exposure and HLA in healthy donors. This PCR relied on a set of 60 Vbeta primers and 13 Jbeta primers. This table comes from immunoSEQ multiplex PCR, and its TCRdb copy is limited to in-frame clones, with some not included. Of some 150,000 clones in the sample, 70% to 90% are singletons; the top ten hold roughly 7.6%. Sequencing input: PBMCs. The source is a woman under 40 in good health and CMV-seropositive.

The chain carries TRBV5-1 and TRBJ1-4; no firm D call. Trimming removed 4 bases at V and 7 bases at J, with 20 bases between. The CDR3 loop spans 16 amino acids. Germline CDR1 SGHRS, CDR2 YFSETQ. The CDR3 DNA reads TGCGCCAGCAGCGGAGGTTGGTCAGGTTCTGGTGAAAAACTGTTTTTT. Translating gives CASSGGWSGSGEKLFF.

This rearrangement joins TRBV30 to TRBJ2-7, with D perhaps TRBD1 (7 bases). V lost 3 bases to trimming and J lost 9 bases, with 18 bases between them. The CDR3 contains 13 residues. CDR1 is GTSNPN, CDR2 SVGIG, per germline (reference sequence). The CDR3 region has the DNA TGTGCCTGGAGCGGGACAGCGGGTACGTGGCAGTACTTC. This gives the protein CAWSGTAGTWQYF.

The chain couples TRBV7-3 to TRBJ2-2, with D maybe TRBD2 (5 bases). Trimming removed 5 bases at V and 6 bases at J, with 22 bases between. This CDR3 is built from 17 residues. Germline-derived CDR1 and CDR2 are SGHTA and FQGTGA. This chain's CDR3 is CASSLGPIGGSAGELFF. Here the CDR3 DNA reads TGTGCCAGCAGCCTCGGGCCTATAGGTGGTAGCGCCGGGGAGCTGTTTTTT. Full variable domain (remainder filled in from reference TRBV7-3 and TRBJ2-2): GAGVSQTPSNKVTEKGKYVELRCDPISGHTALYWYRQSLGQGPEFLIYFQGTGAADDSGLPNDRFFAVRPEGSVSTLKIQRTERGDSAVYLCASSLGPIGGSAGELFFGEGSRLTVL.

This chain links TRBV2 with TRBJ2-5, with TRBD2 identical over 7 bases. Per germline, CDR1 SNHLY and CDR2 FYNNEI. V was clipped by 8 bases and J by 3 bases; unmatched bases: 12. This CDR3 spans 15 amino acids. CDR3 DNA: TGTGCCAGCTTCCGGCAAGGACTAGTCGAAGAGACCCAGTACTTC. Protein product: CASFRQGLVEETQYF.

The chain couples TRBV19 to TRBJ1-1; D might be TRBD1 (6 bases). Germline V gene lookup returns CDR1 LNHDA and CDR2 SQIVND (reference sequence). The germline V and J ends were trimmed by 6 bases and 6 bases, with 17 bases remaining between them. The CDR3 is 14 residues long. The CDR3 spells CASRPGHKGSEAFF. In nucleotides, the CDR3 is TGTGCCAGTAGACCGGGACACAAGGGCTCTGAAGCTTTCTTT.

J is TRBJ2-3 and V is TRBV10-3, with D unresolved. CDR3 length: 13 amino acids. Trimming pared 2 bases from V and 8 bases from J, leaving 11 bases between. Germline V gene sequence: CDR1 ENHRY, CDR2 SYGVKD. The CDR3, as DNA: TGTGCCATCAGTGAGCAGCGATTAGGTACGCAGTATTTT. Translating gives CAISEQRLGTQYF.

V gene TRBV7-9 combines with J gene TRBJ1-6; 8 bases align to TRBD1. J was trimmed by 8 bases and V by 1 base; bases with no gene match: 7. CDR1 is SEHNR and CDR2 is FQNEAQ in the germline V gene (reference sequence). The length of the CDR3 is 16 residues. Written as DNA, the CDR3 is TGTGCCAGCAGCTTAGAAGGTGCAGGGGGCCATTCACCCCTCCACTTT. Its protein is CASSLEGAGGHSPLHF.

The rearrangement joins TRBV18 to TRBJ1-4, with D unclear. V shed 0 bases and J shed 5 bases, with 13 bases lying between them. CDR1 KGHSH and CDR2 LQKENI come from the germline V gene. The CDR3 loop spans 16 amino acids. The CDR3 DNA sequence: TGTGCCAGCTCACCACCGACAAGCAGCCTGAATGAAAAACTGTTTTTT. Amino acid sequence: CASSPPTSSLNEKLFF. Drawing the rest from reference TRBV18 and TRBJ1-4, the complete variable domain is NAGVMQNPRHLVRRRGQEARLRCSPMKGHSHVYWYRQLPEEGLKFMVYLQKENIIDESGMPKERFSAEFPKEGPSILRIQQVVRGDSAAYFCASSPPTSSLNEKLFFGSGTQLSVL.

This clone was observed a single time. The V and J genes are TRBV19 and TRBJ1-5; D is undetermined. V was cut by 4 bases and J by 3 bases, with 7 bases left in between. The CDR3 sequence is 13 residues long. CDR1 LNHDA and CDR2 SQIVND come from the germline V gene (reference sequence). DNA for the CDR3: TGTGCCAGTAGTAACACATTCAATCAGCCCCAGCATTTT. Translated: CASSNTFNQPQHF.

This chain joins TRBV7-2 and TRBJ2-1, with D perhaps TRBD2 (7 bases). The length of the CDR3 is 18 residues. Trimming shortened V by 5 bases and J by 3 bases, and 23 bases separated the two germline ends. Germline V gene sequence: CDR1 SGHTA, CDR2 FQGNSA. CDR3 bases: TGTGCCAGCAGCCGCCCAGGGGATAGCGGGCTAAACTACAATGAGCAGTTCTTC. Protein: CASSRPGDSGLNYNEQFF.

The rearrangement uses TRBV28 and TRBJ1-2; possibly TRBD1 for D (5 bases). The V end was cut by 10 bases, the J end by 0 bases, with 12 bases between. The germline V gene encodes CDR1 MDHEN and CDR2 SYDVKM. The CDR3 covers 13 residues. CDR3 sequence reads: CATFSTANYGYTF. CDR3 bases: TGTGCCACCTTCTCGACAGCTAACTATGGCTACACCTTC.

The gene calls are TRBV5-1 and TRBJ1-2; D is unclear. Trimming removed 0 bases from V and 3 bases from J, with 6 bases in between. CDR1 is SGHRS, CDR2 YFSETQ, per germline. The CDR3 covers 13 residues. CDR3 region: CASSLDVYYGYTF. The CDR3 DNA reads TGCGCCAGCAGCTTGGATGTCTACTATGGCTACACCTTC.

The V and J genes are TRBV6-6 and TRBJ2-7, with 9 nucleotides matching TRBD1. V gave up 4 bases and J gave up 6 bases; unmatched junction bases: 4. This CDR3 has 13 residues. Looked up from germline, CDR1 is MNHNY and CDR2 is SVGAGI (reference sequence). CDR3 nucleotide sequence: TGTGCCAGCAGTTTGACAGGGGGTTCCGAGCAGTACTTC. It encodes CASSLTGGSEQYF.

The chain is built from TRBV13 and TRBJ2-5; 9 bases fit TRBD1. The trim removed 1 base at V and 5 bases at J, leaving 2 bases unmatched. Germline V gene lookup returns CDR1 PRHDT and CDR2 FYEKMQ (reference sequence). The CDR3 is 14 residues long. The CDR3 region has the DNA TGTGCCAGCAGCTTAGTAGACAGGGGGGAGACCCAGTACTTC. It translates to CASSLVDRGETQYF.

Comments on this clone: Other DNA sequences within the sample encode an identical CDR3. The chain employs TRBV7-2 and TRBJ2-3; D gene uncertain. Germline CDR1 and CDR2: SGHTA and FQGNSA. CDR3 length: 15 amino acids. V shed 5 bases and J shed 0 bases, with 12 bases lying between them. This CDR3 is CASSADSSSTDTQYF. DNA of the CDR3: TGTGCCAGCAGCGCTGACTCATCTAGCACAGATACGCAGTATTTT.

This rearrangement joins TRBV4-3 to TRBJ1-3; 8 bases are a match to TRBD1. The CDR3 has 15 amino acids. Germline V CDR1 and CDR2: LGHNA, YSLEER. The ends lost 3 bases at V and 2 bases at J; junction bases unmatched: 3. As DNA, the CDR3 is TGCGCCAGCAGCCATCGGACAGGGCCTGGAAACACCATATATTTT. This sequence encodes CASSHRTGPGNTIYF.

The chain is built from TRBV5-4 and TRBJ2-1; 12 bases fit TRBD2. V shed 4 bases, J shed 8 bases, and the junction held 13 bases outside the gene matches. CDR3 size: 17 residues. Germline V gene lookup returns CDR1 SGHNT and CDR2 YYREEE (reference sequence). The DNA of the CDR3 is TGTGCCAGCAGCCAGGGGGGAGGACTAGCGGGGAGTCATGAGCAGTTCTTC. Its translation is CASSQGGGLAGSHEQFF. Variable domain in full (rest from reference TRBV5-4 and TRBJ2-1): ETGVTQSPTHLIKTRGQQVTLRCSSQSGHNTVSWYQQALGQGPQFIFQYYREEENGRGNFPPRFSGLQFPNYSSELNVNALELDDSALYLCASSQGGGLAGSHEQFFGPGTRLTVL.

V is TRBV7-9 and J is TRBJ1-2; D not resolved. This CDR3 has 12 amino acids. Per the germline V gene, CDR1 is SEHNR and CDR2 is FQNEAQ (reference sequence). V lost 1 base and J 4 bases, leaving 4 bases between the germline ends. The CDR3 region is CASSLEPYGYTF. The DNA of the CDR3 is TGTGCCAGCAGCTTAGAGCCCTATGGCTACACCTTC.

The CDR3 is CASSYANNEQFF. The DNA of the CDR3 is TGTGCCAGCAGTTACGCGAACAATGAGCAGTTCTTC. The chain joins TRBV6-6 to TRBJ2-1; D not certain. Germline V gives CDR1 MNHNY, CDR2 SVGAGI (reference sequence). The V and J ends lost 2 bases and 5 bases respectively, with 4 bases between them. The CDR3 has 12 amino acids.

The V call is TRBV7-3, the J call TRBJ1-2; maybe TRBD1 (5 bases). The CDR3 is 13 amino acids. The V gene's germline CDR1 is SGHTA and CDR2 FQGTGA. The V and J ends lost 5 bases and 4 bases respectively, with 11 bases between them. CDR3 sequence: CASSTAGGYGYTF. As DNA, the CDR3 is TGTGCCAGCAGCACCGCCGGGGGCTATGGCTACACCTTC.

A few counts support this clone. The chain is built from TRBV7-9 and TRBJ2-2, with TRBD2 matching 13 bases. The CDR3 is 18 residues long. Germline V CDR1 and CDR2: SEHNR, FQNEAQ (reference sequence). V lost 5 bases, J lost 0 bases, and 6 bases stayed unmatched. The CDR3 region has the DNA TGTGCCAGCAGCCCGGGACTAGCGGGGCGCTCGAACACCGGGGAGCTGTTTTTT. Translation: CASSPGLAGRSNTGELFF.

The chain employs TRBV15 and TRBJ1-2; D possibly corresponds to TRBD1 (6 bases). The length of the CDR3 is 13 residues. Trimming shortened V by 5 bases and J by 3 bases, and 10 bases separated the two germline ends. From germline, CDR1 is LNHNV and CDR2 YYDKDF (reference sequence). This chain's CDR3 is CATSGQTYYGYTF. CDR3 DNA sequence: TGTGCCACCAGCGGACAGACCTACTATGGCTACACCTTC.

CDR3 residues: CASSQELGQGYQPQHF. DNA of the CDR3: TGCGCCAGCAGCCAAGAATTAGGACAGGGCTATCAGCCCCAGCATTTT. V gene TRBV4-1 combines with J gene TRBJ1-5; 8 bases are a match to TRBD1. Losses at the gene ends were 0 bases for V and 5 bases for J; bases not matched to a gene: 6. The germline V gene has CDR1 MGHRA and CDR2 YSYEKL. CDR3 size: 16 residues.

This chain uses TRBV18 with TRBJ2-4; perhaps TRBD1 as D (6 bases). V was clipped by 0 bases and J by 5 bases, with 8 bases between them. The CDR3 is made up of 14 amino acids. Per germline, CDR1 KGHSH and CDR2 LQKENI. CDR3 bases: TGTGCCAGCTCACCACCAGGGGGACAAAACATTCAGTACTTC. This gives the protein CASSPPGGQNIQYF.

V and J are TRBV6-1 and TRBJ2-7, with D possibly being TRBD2 (6 bases). The V end lost 3 bases, the J end lost 0 bases, and 12 bases lay between the germline ends. The CDR3 extends over 15 amino acids. Germline V gives CDR1 MNHNS, CDR2 SASEGT. This chain's CDR3 is CASSEPGGSSYEQYF. DNA of the CDR3: TGTGCCAGCAGTGAGCCCGGGGGTAGCTCCTACGAGCAGTACTTC.

The rearrangement uses TRBV7-9 and TRBJ1-1; 9 positions match TRBD1. There are 12 residues in the CDR3. CDR1 SEHNR and CDR2 FQNEAQ come from the germline V gene (reference sequence). With V trimmed by 5 bases and J by 9 bases, 4 bases remained unmatched. The CDR3 coding sequence is TGTGCCAGCAGCACCGGGACAGGGAAAGCTTTCTTT. This encodes CASSTGTGKAFF.

This chain links TRBV4-2 with TRBJ2-2; tentatively, D is TRBD1 (5 bases). Germline V gene lookup returns CDR1 LGHNA and CDR2 YNFKEQ. The CDR3 has 16 amino acids. The V end lost 2 bases, the J end lost 2 bases, and 12 bases lay between the germline ends. DNA for the CDR3: TGTGCCAGCAGCCAATTCCAGGGCTCCAACACCGGGGAGCTGTTTTTT. This encodes CASSQFQGSNTGELFF.

The V gene is TRBV28, the J gene TRBJ1-6, with D tentatively TRBD1 (5 bases). The germline gives CDR1 MDHEN, CDR2 SYDVKM. Between the trimmed V and J ends, which lost 3 bases and 9 bases, there was a span of 12 bases. CDR3 length equals 14 residues. The CDR3 DNA follows: TGTGCCAGCAGTTTTGTGGGGGGGGGTTCACCCCTCCACTTT. The encoded protein is CASSFVGGGSPLHF.

The rearrangement joins TRBV4-2 to TRBJ1-5, with D perhaps TRBD1 (6 bases). The CDR3 consists of 14 residues. The ends were cut back, 3 bases at V and 3 bases at J, with 9 bases in the middle. In germline, CDR1 is LGHNA, CDR2 YNFKEQ. CDR3 DNA: TGTGCCAGCAGCCACGGACAGATCAATCAGCCCCAGCATTTT. Translation gives CASSHGQINQPQHF.

The V gene is TRBV6-5, the J gene TRBJ2-3, with TRBD2 as a possible D gene (6 bases). V dropped 2 bases and J dropped 5 bases, with 11 bases sitting between them. The CDR3 is 14 residues long. Germline lookup yields CDR1 MNHEY and CDR2 SVGAGI. The CDR3 DNA reads as TGTGCCAGCAGTTACGGCTTCGGGGGAGATACGCAGTATTTT. This translates into CASSYGFGGDTQYF.